This T cell receptor beta chain was found in a study of control samples from healthy donors and cancer patients. Only in-frame clones appear in the TCRdb table, and some are missing; sequencing was by immunoSEQ multiplex PCR. The top ten hold roughly 3% of the sample, which has some 120,000 clones, around 87% seen once. V was shortened by 1 base and J by 5 bases, with 12 bases between the two germline ends. The CDR3 loop spans 14 amino acids. Germline lookup yields CDR1 WSHSY and CDR2 SAAADI. V usage is TRBV10-2 and J usage is TRBJ2-7; D could derive from TRBD1 or TRBD2 (5 bases each). Material for sequencing was blood. The TCR originated in a man in his 60s in good health. CDR3 sequence reads: CASSEWDPGNEQYF. In nucleotides, the CDR3 is TGCGCCAGCAGTGAGTGGGACCCCGGGAACGAGCAGTACTTC.